The 27 T cell receptor beta chains presented below share a single source sample, sequenced in a study of shared clonotypes between healthy human individuals (TCRdb year 2020). CD8 naive samples were obtained by positive selection for CCR7 among CD45RO-negative cells, yielding a CD45RA+CCR7+ population from which TemRA cells were excluded. Libraries were built with the immunoSEQ multiplex PCR assay. TCRdb retrieved this table from immuneACCESS and kept in-frame rearrangements only. Not all clones are present; in checked studies, unresolved V genes account for under half, and no reason is known for the remainder. The sample table records 800,000 to 950,000 clones; about 97% of these occur just once. The leading ten clones occupy less than 0.25% of the sample. The sample comprised naive CD8+ T cells sorted from blood. Reading the label with the study, this specimen's cell subset or site is: CD45RA+CCR7+. These receptors were taken from a man aged 30-40 years in good health.

Concerning this clone: Other DNA sequences within the sample encode an identical CDR3. The chain links TRBV9 to TRBJ2-7; tentatively, D is TRBD1 (6 bases). The CDR3 loop spans 10 amino acids. CDR1 and CDR2 (germline): SGDLS, YYNGEE. V lost 7 bases and J 6 bases, leaving 8 bases between the germline ends. CDR3 bases: TGTGCCAGCGGGGGCTCCGAGCAGTACTTC. Protein sequence: CASGGSEQYF.

The J gene is TRBJ1-1, the V gene TRBV6-6, with 7 bases identical to TRBD1. The CDR3 spans 16 residues. CDR1 and CDR2 (germline): MNHNY, SVGAGI (reference sequence). Losses at the gene ends were 6 bases for V and 0 bases for J; bases not matched to a gene: 10. The CDR3 bases are TGTGCCAGCAGCAAAACAGGGGATGGGATGAACACTGAAGCTTTCTTT. The encoded protein is CASSKTGDGMNTEAFF.

The chain uses TRBV29-1 and TRBJ2-7, with TRBD1 matching 7 bases. This CDR3 region has 15 residues. V trimming: 1 base; J trimming: 5 bases; junction bases outside the gene matches: 11. Germline loops: CDR1 SQVTM, CDR2 ANQGSEA. This CDR3 is CSVEAGGEQGHEQYF. In DNA, the CDR3 is TGCAGCGTTGAAGCGGGTGGGGAACAGGGGCACGAGCAGTACTTC.

This chain links TRBV28 with TRBJ2-2; no definite D call. Trimming took off 3 bases at V and 6 bases at J, with 14 bases between the two ends. In germline, CDR1 is MDHEN, CDR2 SYDVKM. This CDR3 region has 15 residues. CDR3 sequence (DNA): TGTGCCAGCAGTTTGACTGTCCCTATCTCCGGGGAGCTGTTTTTT. Translating gives CASSLTVPISGELFF.

The genes are TRBV15 and TRBJ2-7; TRBD2 agrees at 8 bases. The CDR3 totals 15 residues. V lost 1 base, J lost 5 bases, and 7 bases stayed unmatched. In germline, CDR1 is LNHNV, CDR2 YYDKDF (reference sequence). The CDR3, as DNA: TGTGCCACCAGCAGAGTCCGGGAGGGCCAGAACGAGCAGTACTTC. Protein: CATSRVREGQNEQYF.

V usage is TRBV15 and J usage is TRBJ2-3; D is possibly TRBD2 (5 bases). Germline CDR1 is LNHNV and CDR2 is YYDKDF (reference sequence). The CDR3 loop spans 16 amino acids. Trimming left V 0 bases short and J 1 base short, with 11 bases between. The CDR3 spells CATSRDQGRGTDTQYF. CDR3 sequence (DNA): TGTGCCACCAGCAGAGATCAAGGGCGGGGCACAGATACGCAGTATTTT.

The V call is TRBV7-9, the J call TRBJ2-1, with D perhaps TRBD2 (5 bases). Trimming pared 5 bases from V and 2 bases from J, leaving 13 bases between. CDR1 and CDR2 from the germline V gene are SEHNR and FQNEAQ (reference sequence). This CDR3 contains 15 residues. CDR3 sequence (DNA): TGTGCCAGCAGCAACCTAGCCCTAACCTACAATGAGCAGTTCTTC. Its translation: CASSNLALTYNEQFF.

This rearrangement joins TRBV7-9 to TRBJ2-2, with TRBD2 as a possible D gene (6 bases). The CDR3 totals 14 residues. The V end was cut by 5 bases, the J end by 5 bases, with 12 bases between. Germline loops: CDR1 SEHNR, CDR2 FQNEAQ (reference sequence). The CDR3 loop reads CASSPFGGTGELFF. Written as DNA, the CDR3 is TGTGCCAGCAGCCCTTTTGGGGGGACCGGGGAGCTGTTTTTT.

This chain connects TRBV12-5 to TRBJ2-7, with D tentatively TRBD2 (5 bases). This CDR3 has 11 amino acids. Germline V gene sequence: CDR1 LGHNT, CDR2 FRNRAP. V lost 4 bases to trimming and J lost 10 bases, with 11 bases between them. This CDR3 is CASGSGSEQYF. CDR3 DNA: TGTGCTAGTGGTTCGGGATCAGAACAGTACTTC.

As regards this clone: At the DNA level, this CDR3 is encoded by other sequences in the same sample as well. The CDR3 nucleotides read TGTGCCAGCAGCCTTGACAGCTCCTACAATGAGCAGTTCTTC. It translates to CASSLDSSYNEQFF. The chain has TRBV7-9 and TRBJ2-1; D might be TRBD1 (5 bases). The CDR3 is 14 residues long. V gave up 5 bases and J gave up 0 bases, with 8 bases separating them. Germline V lookup: CDR1 SEHNR, CDR2 FQNEAQ (reference sequence).

The chain uses TRBV21-1 and TRBJ2-2. TRBV21-1 counts as a pseudogene. The CDR3 length is 15 residues. The CDR3 DNA follows: TGTGCCAGCAGAGCAGGTGGGGGGAACACCGGGGAGCTGTTTTTT. It specifies CASRAGGGNTGELFF.

The rearrangement uses TRBV6-5 and TRBJ2-7; the D gene is possibly TRBD2 (5 bases). Trimming shortened V by 4 bases and J by 5 bases, and 6 bases separated the two germline ends. Germline loops: CDR1 MNHEY, CDR2 SVGAGI. The CDR3 sequence is 11 residues long. CDR3 amino acids: CASSFSDEQYF. In nucleotides, the CDR3 is TGTGCCAGCAGTTTTAGCGACGAGCAGTACTTC.

The chain carries TRBV7-2 and TRBJ2-1; D not certain. V dropped 3 bases and J dropped 9 bases, with 9 bases sitting between them. The CDR3 contains 12 residues. Looked up from germline, CDR1 is SGHTA and CDR2 is FQGNSA. The CDR3 sequence: CASSFVGPEQFF. The CDR3 nucleotides are TGTGCCAGCAGCTTCGTAGGTCCTGAGCAGTTCTTC.

This chain's CDR3 is CASSPRTGATDTQYF. The CDR3 bases are TGTGCCAGCAGTCCAAGGACAGGGGCTACAGATACGCAGTATTTT. V usage is TRBV28 and J usage is TRBJ2-3; 9 nucleotides match TRBD1. Trimming cost V 5 bases and J 3 bases; bases outside gene matches: 6. Per the germline V gene, CDR1 is MDHEN and CDR2 is SYDVKM. The CDR3 is made up of 15 amino acids.

This chain connects TRBV27 to TRBJ2-5; the D gene could be TRBD1 or TRBD2 (6 bases each). Trimming left V 3 bases short and J 5 bases short, with 13 bases between. Germline V gene sequence: CDR1 MNHEY, CDR2 SMNVEV (reference sequence). This CDR3 is built from 14 residues. The CDR3 bases are TGTGCCAGCAGTTTCGGGGGCGCAGGGGAGACCCAGTACTTC. Translation gives CASSFGGAGETQYF.

CDR3 in amino acids: CASSQDWGQEQYF. In DNA form, the CDR3 reads TGCGCCAGCAGCCAAGATTGGGGTCAAGAGCAGTACTTC. The rearrangement uses TRBV4-3 and TRBJ2-7, with unresolved D. This CDR3 region has 13 residues. Germline CDR1 is LGHNA and CDR2 is YSLEER. V lost 0 bases to trimming and J lost 7 bases, with 10 bases between them.

The chain carries TRBV7-9 and TRBJ2-5; D may be TRBD1 or TRBD2 (5 bases each). Trimming pared 7 bases from V and 2 bases from J, leaving 17 bases between. CDR1 and CDR2 from the germline V gene are SEHNR and FQNEAQ (reference sequence). The CDR3 totals 15 residues. CDR3 in amino acids: CASNTQSGQQETQYF. The CDR3 DNA is TGTGCCAGCAACACTCAATCGGGGCAGCAAGAGACCCAGTACTTC.

V gene TRBV7-9 combines with J gene TRBJ2-3; 11 bases match TRBD1. In germline, CDR1 is SEHNR, CDR2 FQNEAQ (reference sequence). With 5 bases clipped from V and 1 base from J, the junction kept 2 bases outside the gene matches. This CDR3 comprises 15 residues. The CDR3 DNA is TGTGCCAGCAGCGCGGGACAGGGGGGCACAGATACGCAGTATTTT. Translating it yields CASSAGQGGTDTQYF. The full variable domain, rest sourced from reference TRBV7-9 and TRBJ2-3, is DTGVSQNPRHKITKRGQNVTFRCDPISEHNRLYWYRQTLGQGPEFLTYFQNEAQLEKSRLLSDRFSAERPKGSFSTLEIQRTEQGDSAMYLCASSAGQGGTDTQYFGPGTRLTVL.

The CDR3 nucleotides are TGTGCCAGCAGCTTACCCCCGTTAGGGGGGAGTGAGACCCAGTACTTC. Its protein product is CASSLPPLGGSETQYF. This chain connects TRBV7-2 to TRBJ2-5; the D gene could be TRBD1 or TRBD2 (6 bases each). Trimming stripped 2 bases from V and 5 bases from J, with 18 bases between. CDR3 length: 16 amino acids. Germline assignment: CDR1 SGHTA and CDR2 FQGNSA.

J is TRBJ2-7 and V is TRBV2; TRBD1 agrees at 7 bases. Germline V CDR1 and CDR2: SNHLY, FYNNEI. This CDR3 has 16 amino acids. J gave up 0 bases and V 2 bases, and 7 bases lay outside the gene matches. The CDR3 DNA is TGTGCCAGCAGTGAACGCGGGTGGGACAGCTCCTACGAGCAGTACTTC. It is translated as CASSERGWDSSYEQYF.

The V and J genes are TRBV27 and TRBJ2-1; TRBD1 aligns across 8 bases. Trimming took 6 bases from V and 8 from J; bases not matched to a gene: 6. The CDR3 length is 13 residues. Germline CDR1 and CDR2: MNHEY and SMNVEV (reference sequence). The CDR3 DNA reads as TGTGCCAGCAGCCCACAGGGGGTCGATGAGCAGTTCTTC. Translation: CASSPQGVDEQFF.

The V call is TRBV9, the J call TRBJ1-3; the D is unclear. Trimming pared 5 bases from V and 3 bases from J, leaving 12 bases between. This CDR3 has 14 residues. Per the germline V gene, CDR1 is SGDLS and CDR2 is YYNGEE. The CDR3 spells CASSPPGLGNTIYF. CDR3 nucleotides: TGTGCCAGCAGTCCTCCGGGTCTTGGAAACACCATATATTTT.

The rearrangement links TRBV5-6 to TRBJ1-2; D unresolved. This CDR3 comprises 12 residues. Trimming cost V 7 bases and J 6 bases, with 13 bases left between them. CDR1 is SGHDT and CDR2 is YYEEEE in the germline V gene. The CDR3 loop reads CASFKALDGYTF. The CDR3 nucleotides are TGTGCCAGCTTCAAGGCATTAGATGGCTACACCTTC.

This clone came up a few times. This rearrangement joins TRBV11-2 to TRBJ2-7; 10 bases align to TRBD1. The CDR3 runs to 12 residues. In germline, CDR1 is SGHAT, CDR2 FQNNGV. J was trimmed by 5 bases and V by 7 bases; bases with no gene match: 2. CDR3 sequence (DNA): TGTGCCAGCATCGGGACAGGGGACGAGCAGTACTTC. It encodes CASIGTGDEQYF.

The gene calls are TRBV9 and TRBJ2-7; D is uncertain. CDR1 and CDR2 from the germline V gene are SGDLS and YYNGEE. With 0 bases removed from V and 2 bases from J, the gap between germline ends came to 6 bases. The CDR3 extends over 13 amino acids. CDR3 region: CASSVAPAYEQYF. DNA for the CDR3: TGTGCCAGCAGCGTAGCCCCCGCCTACGAGCAGTACTTC.

V gene TRBV19 combines with J gene TRBJ2-7, with TRBD1 matching 8 bases. V lost 4 bases to trimming and J lost 2 bases; unmatched junction nucleotides: 4. Germline V lookup: CDR1 LNHDA, CDR2 SQIVND (reference sequence). The CDR3 sequence is 14 residues long. DNA of the CDR3: TGTGCCAGTAGTAGGACAGGGCCGACCTACGAGCAGTACTTC. Encoded protein: CASSRTGPTYEQYF.

This chain joins TRBV11-3 and TRBJ2-2; D is unclear. CDR1 is SGHNT and CDR2 is YENEEA in the germline V gene. V was cut by 5 bases and J by 3 bases, with 1 base left in between. The CDR3 sequence is 11 residues long. This CDR3 is CASSDTGELFF. In nucleotides, the CDR3 is TGTGCCAGCAGCGACACCGGGGAGCTGTTTTTT.